A selection of T cell receptor beta chains follows, all from one sample in a study of cytomegalovirus exposure and HLA in healthy donors. The protocol was immunoSEQ multiplex PCR, while the TCRdb copy is restricted to in-frame clones and leaves out a portion. This table holds roughly 73,000 clones. Sequenced input: PBMCs. All receptors derive from a female donor in good health and CMV-seropositive. Each CDR3 is given with its conserved first and last residue. Fields, in order: D gene, J gene, V gene, CDR3 DNA, CDR3 protein. The D gene is left open where the match is weak.

d_gene: NA
j_gene: TRBJ2-2
v_gene: TRBV4-3
CDR3nt: TGCGCCAGCAGCCAAGACGGAGAGGTCCTGAACACCGGGGAGCTGTTTTTT
CDR3aa: CASSQDGEVLNTGELFF

d_gene: TRBD2
j_gene: TRBJ2-1
v_gene: TRBV9
CDR3nt: TGTGCCAGCAGCATTAGCGGGGACCCTGGCTATGAGCAGTTCTTC
CDR3aa: CASSISGDPGYEQFF

d_gene: TRBD1
j_gene: TRBJ1-5
v_gene: TRBV19
CDR3nt: TGTGCCAGTAGTATCAGACAGGGGCTGGGTAATCAGCCCCAGCATTTT
CDR3aa: CASSIRQGLGNQPQHF

d_gene: NA
j_gene: TRBJ1-2
v_gene: TRBV6-1
CDR3nt: TGTGCCAGCAAAGGACAACACTATGGCTACACCTTC
CDR3aa: CASKGQHYGYTF

d_gene: NA
j_gene: TRBJ1-3
v_gene: TRBV5-1
CDR3nt: TGCGCCAGCAGCTTGGGGAGGGACGGTCCCTCTGGAAACACCATATATTTT
CDR3aa: CASSLGRDGPSGNTIYF

d_gene: TRBD1
j_gene: TRBJ1-1
v_gene: TRBV5-1
CDR3nt: TGCGCCAGCAGCTTGGGTTCAGGGGGCCAGAACACTGAAGCTTTCTTT
CDR3aa: CASSLGSGGQNTEAFF

d_gene: NA
j_gene: TRBJ2-4
v_gene: TRBV7-2
CDR3nt: TGTGCCAGCAGCTTAGGGGGACTCGCCAAAAACATTCAGTACTTC
CDR3aa: CASSLGGLAKNIQYF

d_gene: TRBD1
j_gene: TRBJ1-4
v_gene: TRBV29-1
CDR3nt: TGCAGCGTCCAGGGGGTCGGTGAAAAACTGTTTTTT
CDR3aa: CSVQGVGEKLFF

d_gene: TRBD2
j_gene: TRBJ2-1
v_gene: TRBV4-1
CDR3nt: TGCGCCAGCAGCCCCCGAGAACTAGCGAGGAAGAATGAGCAGTTCTTC
CDR3aa: CASSPRELARKNEQFF

d_gene: TRBD2
j_gene: TRBJ2-1
v_gene: TRBV4-3
CDR3nt: TGCGCCAGCAGCCAGGGGACTAGCGGGAGTGTTTATGAGCAGTTCTTC
CDR3aa: CASSQGTSGSVYEQFF

d_gene: TRBD1
j_gene: TRBJ1-3
v_gene: TRBV7-6
CDR3nt: TGTGCCAGCAGCGCCAAGACAGGGGGAGTCGGAAACACCATATATTTT
CDR3aa: CASSAKTGGVGNTIYF

d_gene: TRBD1
j_gene: TRBJ1-1
v_gene: TRBV7-9
CDR3nt: TGTGCCAGCAGCTTAGGGGACAGGGGGAACACTGAAGCTTTCTTT
CDR3aa: CASSLGDRGNTEAFF

d_gene: TRBD1
j_gene: TRBJ2-7
v_gene: TRBV7-9
CDR3nt: TGTGCCAGCAGCTTTCAAACAGGGGGCGAGCAGTACTTC
CDR3aa: CASSFQTGGEQYF

d_gene: TRBD1
j_gene: TRBJ1-4
v_gene: TRBV6-5
CDR3nt: TGTGCCAGCAGGAATGACAGGGGGCCGGTGGAAAAACTGTTTTTT
CDR3aa: CASRNDRGPVEKLFF

d_gene: NA
j_gene: TRBJ1-2
v_gene: TRBV19
CDR3nt: TGTGCCAGTAGTAGTATGACACGGCTCACCTTC
CDR3aa: CASSSMTRLTF

d_gene: NA
j_gene: TRBJ1-6
v_gene: TRBV4-1
CDR3nt: TGCGCCACCCCTCCTACAGATGGGTCACCCCTCCACTTT
CDR3aa: CATPPTDGSPLHF

d_gene: TRBD1
j_gene: TRBJ1-1
v_gene: TRBV5-1
CDR3nt: TGCGCCAGCAGCCAGTCCGCCCCGGGACAGACGGGAGACACTGAAGCTTTCTTT
CDR3aa: CASSQSAPGQTGDTEAFF

d_gene: NA
j_gene: TRBJ2-3
v_gene: TRBV5-1
CDR3nt: TGCGCCAGCAGCTTGGGGGCCACAGATACGCAGTATTTT
CDR3aa: CASSLGATDTQYF